The 28 T cell receptor beta chains below come from one sample, sequenced in a study of blood T cell repertoires in COVID-19. Method: immunoSEQ multiplex PCR; TCRdb's copy keeps in-frame clones and lacks some. The table includes about 270,000 clones, 80% to 85% detected once. Material: peripheral blood. Receptor source: a woman aged 55-75 years with active or convalescent COVID-19.

V gene TRBV6-5 combines with J gene TRBJ1-2; D gene ambiguous. Germline V gives CDR1 MNHEY, CDR2 SVGAGI. The ends were cut back, 3 bases at V and 5 bases at J, with 19 bases in the middle. The CDR3 is 16 residues long. CDR3 protein: CASSYAAGSVRYGYTF. CDR3 coding DNA: TGTGCCAGCAGTTATGCCGCGGGTTCAGTCCGTTATGGCTACACCTTC.

This rearrangement joins TRBV11-2 to TRBJ2-7, with D possibly being TRBD1 (5 bases). This CDR3 contains 15 residues. Germline V gives CDR1 SGHAT, CDR2 FQNNGV. With 1 base removed from V and 3 bases from J, the gap between germline ends came to 13 bases. The CDR3 DNA sequence: TGTGCCAGCAGCTTAGTGGCCGCTCAGGGCTACGAGCAGTACTTC. Translated, it gives CASSLVAAQGYEQYF.

The count of this clone is one. The V call is TRBV7-8, the J call TRBJ2-4, with TRBD2 identical over 11 bases. Germline V lookup: CDR1 SGHVS, CDR2 FQNEAQ. The CDR3 covers 17 residues. Trimming took 5 bases from V and 6 from J; bases not matched to a gene: 12. CDR3 in amino acids: CASSKLAGAQTLNIQYF. DNA of the CDR3: TGTGCCAGCAGCAAACTAGCGGGGGCCCAAACACTAAACATTCAGTACTTC.

The chain links TRBV29-1 to TRBJ2-2; tentative D call: TRBD2 (6 bases). Germline V gene lookup returns CDR1 SQVTM and CDR2 ANQGSEA. Between the trimmed V and J ends, which lost 7 bases and 5 bases, there was a span of 14 bases. The CDR3 consists of 13 residues. The DNA for the CDR3 is TGCAGCGCCTACGGTGGGGGGACCGGGGAGCTGTTTTTT. Residues: CSAYGGGTGELFF.

This clone occurred once. The gene calls are TRBV11-2 and TRBJ1-1, with D perhaps matching TRBD1 (5 bases). Looked up from germline, CDR1 is SGHAT and CDR2 is FQNNGV. The ends were cut back, 6 bases at V and 11 bases at J, with 16 bases in the middle. The CDR3 extends over 12 amino acids. The CDR3 is CASRAPLGDAFF. The CDR3 DNA is TGTGCCAGCAGGGCCCCTCTAGGGGATGCTTTCTTT.

This sequence joins TRBV5-4 and TRBJ2-1; TRBD2 matches at 7 bases. Germline CDR1 SGHNT, CDR2 YYREEE (reference sequence). This CDR3 is 11 amino acids long. Unmatched junction bases numbered 9, after V lost 6 bases and J lost 15 bases. The CDR3 coding sequence is TGTGCCAGCACCTGGGGGGGGATTTGGTTCTTC. Amino acid sequence: CASTWGGIWFF.

V and J are TRBV7-8 and TRBJ2-3, with 9 bases that match TRBD2. CDR3 length: 15 residues. CDR1 is SGHVS and CDR2 is FQNEAQ in the germline V gene. The V gene end was trimmed by 1 base and the J gene end by 6 bases; junction bases not matched to a gene: 5. The CDR3 protein is CASSLGSGGGDTQYF. CDR3 in DNA: TGTGCCAGCAGCTTAGGTAGCGGGGGCGGCGATACGCAGTATTTT.

This clone was seen a handful of times. V gene TRBV7-8 combines with J gene TRBJ2-7; 12 bases are a match to TRBD2. The V and J ends lost 5 bases and 6 bases, in that order; junction bases with no gene match: 8. This CDR3 is built from 15 residues. CDR1 and CDR2 from the germline V gene are SGHVS and FQNEAQ. The CDR3 loop reads CASSRAPSGGAEQYF. CDR3 sequence (DNA): TGTGCCAGCAGCCGAGCTCCTAGCGGGGGGGCCGAGCAGTACTTC.

This chain uses TRBV5-1 with TRBJ2-3; a weak D match, TRBD2 (5 bases). Looked up from germline, CDR1 is SGHRS and CDR2 is YFSETQ. The CDR3 totals 14 residues. The V and J ends lost 1 base and 4 bases respectively, with 10 bases between them. CDR3 coding DNA: TGCGCCAGCAGCTTGAGTCGGGGTTCAGATACGCAGTATTTT. It encodes CASSLSRGSDTQYF.

The rearrangement uses TRBV7-2 and TRBJ2-3; D is ambiguous. This CDR3 comprises 12 residues. Trimming removed 4 bases at V and 0 bases at J, with 2 bases between. Germline assignment: CDR1 SGHTA and CDR2 FQGNSA. The CDR3 bases are TGTGCCAGCAGCTCGAGCACAGATACGCAGTATTTT. This gives the protein CASSSSTDTQYF.

This chain connects TRBV11-2 to TRBJ1-5; 7 bases are shared with TRBD1. J was trimmed by 7 bases and V by 0 bases; bases with no gene match: 6. The length of the CDR3 is 15 residues. Germline-derived CDR1 and CDR2 are SGHAT and FQNNGV. In nucleotides, the CDR3 is TGTGCCAGCAGCTTAGATCTGACAGGGTCACAGCCCCAGCATTTT. Its protein is CASSLDLTGSQPQHF. Full variable domain (outside the CDR3, taken from reference TRBV11-2 and TRBJ1-5): EAGVAQSPRYKIIEKRQSVAFWCNPISGHATLYWYQQILGQGPKLLIQFQNNGVVDDSQLPKDRFSAERLKGVDSTLKIQPAKLEDSAVYLCASSLDLTGSQPQHFGDGTRLSIL.

The chain joins TRBV10-1 to TRBJ2-1; TRBD1 matches 7 bases. V shed 4 bases, J shed 7 bases, and the junction held 7 bases outside the gene matches. This CDR3 has 14 residues. CDR1 is WNHNN, CDR2 SYGVQD, per germline (reference sequence). The CDR3 here is CASSVRGQRNEQFF. In DNA, the CDR3 is TGCGCCAGCAGTGTTAGGGGGCAAAGGAATGAGCAGTTCTTC.

The chain has TRBV6-5 and TRBJ2-5; 7 positions agree with TRBD1. This CDR3 spans 12 amino acids. Germline trimming cut 2 bases from V and 9 bases from J; bases unmatched to any gene: 3. Looked up from germline, CDR1 is MNHEY and CDR2 is SVGAGI. CDR3 in DNA: TGTGCCAGCAGTTACAAGGGGGCGGCCCAGTACTTC. Residues: CASSYKGAAQYF.

V is TRBV19 and J is TRBJ1-1, with no clear D. The V end lost 2 bases, the J end lost 3 bases, and 16 bases lay between the germline ends. The CDR3 spans 16 residues. Germline V CDR1 and CDR2: LNHDA, SQIVND (reference sequence). CDR3 nucleotide sequence: TGTGCCAGTAGTATATATTATGGGCTGTTGGACACTGAAGCTTTCTTT. It is translated as CASSIYYGLLDTEAFF.

This clone was detected ten times or more. The chain carries TRBV7-2 and TRBJ2-7, with 11 bases fitting TRBD2. This CDR3 spans 15 amino acids. CDR1 and CDR2 from the germline V gene are SGHTA and FQGNSA. The J segment lost 2 bases and the V segment lost 5 bases, leaving 5 bases of the junction unmatched. CDR3: CASSALLAGAYEQYF. Here the CDR3 DNA reads TGTGCCAGCAGCGCCCTACTAGCGGGGGCCTACGAGCAGTACTTC.

The CDR3 nucleotides read TGTGCCACCAGTGACGGACAGAACTCCTACAATGAGCAGTTCTTC. Amino acid sequence: CATSDGQNSYNEQFF. The rearrangement links TRBV24-1 to TRBJ2-1; tentatively, D is TRBD1 (6 bases). The germline CDR1 and CDR2 sequences are KGHDR and SFDVKD. CDR3 size: 15 residues. V lost 4 bases, J lost 0 bases, and 9 bases lay in between.

This chain uses TRBV10-2 with TRBJ2-7, with TRBD2 matching 8 bases. This CDR3 comprises 13 residues. J was trimmed by 7 bases and V by 6 bases; bases with no gene match: 8. Germline CDR1 WSHSY, CDR2 SAAADI. For the CDR3, the DNA is TGCGCCAGCAGCGCCGCGGGGGGACGGGAGCAGTACTTC. Its protein product is CASSAAGGREQYF.

This chain links TRBV18 with TRBJ1-2; 9 positions match TRBD1. Trimming took 3 bases from V and 6 from J; bases not matched to a gene: 8. Germline V gives CDR1 KGHSH, CDR2 LQKENI. The CDR3 is 15 residues long. The CDR3, as DNA: TGTGCCAGCTCACCGGGACAGGGAGGTTGGGATGGCTACACCTTC. Translation gives CASSPGQGGWDGYTF.

This clone appeared a single time. The rearrangement joins TRBV29-1 to TRBJ1-1, with unresolved D. This CDR3 region has 13 residues. Germline CDR1 is SQVTM and CDR2 is ANQGSEA. V dropped 4 bases and J dropped 0 bases, with 9 bases sitting between them. CDR3 DNA sequence: TGCAGCGTTGTCAGGCTATTGAACACTGAAGCTTTCTTT. Protein product: CSVVRLLNTEAFF.

The chain links TRBV29-1 to TRBJ1-2; D gene ambiguous. The germline gives CDR1 SQVTM, CDR2 ANQGSEA. With 3 bases removed from V and 7 bases from J, the gap between germline ends came to 12 bases. The CDR3 sequence is 12 residues long. CDR3 loop: CSVDRQEGGYTF. For the CDR3, the DNA is TGCAGCGTTGATCGGCAGGAAGGTGGCTACACCTTC.

The chain recombines TRBV4-2 with TRBJ2-2; 10 bases are shared with TRBD2. Germline V CDR1 and CDR2: LGHNA, YNFKEQ. V was pared by 3 bases and J by 1 base, with 5 bases of the junction left unmatched. The CDR3 totals 17 residues. CDR3 sequence: CASSQDRLAGNTGELFF. CDR3 nucleotides: TGTGCCAGCAGCCAGGATAGACTAGCGGGGAACACCGGGGAGCTGTTTTTT.

This chain connects TRBV7-3 to TRBJ2-5, with D possibly being TRBD2 (6 bases). Germline values: CDR1 SGHTA, CDR2 FQGTGA. The CDR3 covers 13 residues. The V end lost 2 bases, the J end lost 5 bases, and 9 bases lay between the germline ends. The CDR3 spells CASSLFGGETQYF. Here the CDR3 DNA reads TGTGCCAGCAGCTTATTTGGGGGGGAGACCCAGTACTTC.

V is TRBV28 and J is TRBJ1-6; possible D gene TRBD1, 6 bases. Germline CDR1 is MDHEN and CDR2 is SYDVKM. The CDR3 length is 15 residues. The V gene lost 2 bases and the J gene lost 5 bases, with 10 bases spanning the gap. CDR3 DNA: TGTGCCAGCAGTTTACCGCAGGGGCATAATTCACCCCTCCACTTT. Its translation: CASSLPQGHNSPLHF. Full variable domain (outside the CDR3, taken from reference TRBV28 and TRBJ1-6): DVKVTQSSRYLVKRTGEKVFLECVQDMDHENMFWYRQDPGLGLRLIYFSYDVKMKEKGDIPEGYSVSREKKERFSLILESASTNQTSMYLCASSLPQGHNSPLHFGNGTRLTVT.

There are many counts of this clone. This rearrangement joins TRBV2 to TRBJ2-1; 7 nucleotides line up with TRBD1. The CDR3 contains 17 residues. The trim removed 7 bases at V and 0 bases at J, leaving 12 bases unmatched. CDR1 SNHLY and CDR2 FYNNEI come from the germline V gene. The CDR3 reads CASKVDVWDSSYNEQFF. CDR3 nucleotides: TGTGCCAGCAAAGTGGATGTGTGGGACAGCTCCTACAATGAGCAGTTCTTC.

V usage is TRBV6-6 and J usage is TRBJ1-3; D might be TRBD1 (5 bases). CDR1 and CDR2 from the germline V gene are MNHNY and SVGAGI (reference sequence). The CDR3 runs to 15 residues. Trimming took off 6 bases at V and 0 bases at J, with 12 bases between the two ends. DNA of the CDR3: TGTGCCAGCAGCTCAAGCGACAGCTCTGGAAACACCATATATTTT. Translated, it gives CASSSSDSSGNTIYF.

The chain links TRBV27 to TRBJ1-6; 7 bases map to TRBD1. Trimming removed 9 bases from V and 6 bases from J; junction bases left unmatched: 5. Germline V gene sequence: CDR1 MNHEY, CDR2 SMNVEV (reference sequence). The CDR3 covers 13 residues. This CDR3 is CASSDRPNSPLHF. Here the CDR3 DNA reads TGTGCCAGTTCGGACAGGCCTAATTCACCCCTCCACTTT.

The CDR3 loop is CASSGGQAGEQYF. The CDR3 region has the DNA TGTGCCAGCAGCGGAGGACAGGCGGGCGAGCAGTACTTC. The J gene is TRBJ2-7, the V gene TRBV9; 7 bases line up with TRBD1. V gave up 3 bases and J gave up 6 bases; unmatched junction bases: 6. In germline, CDR1 is SGDLS, CDR2 YYNGEE. The CDR3 contains 13 residues.

The chain joins TRBV19 to TRBJ2-1; TRBD1 matches at 12 bases. Germline-derived CDR1 and CDR2 are LNHDA and SQIVND (reference sequence). The CDR3 length is 19 residues. V dropped 6 bases and J dropped 6; count of bases not matched to a gene: 18. CDR3 in DNA: TGTGCCAGTAGCCGGTACCTCACCACCGGGACAGGGGGCTCCAATGAGCAGTTCTTC. Amino acids: CASSRYLTTGTGGSNEQFF.